The 7 T cell receptor beta chains in this list originate from one sample, sequenced in a study of T cell responses to AZD1222 COVID-19 vaccine. Generated by immunoSEQ multiplex PCR, the TCRdb table keeps only in-frame clones and is missing some. Counted here are almost 95,000 clones, around 85% occurring once; the ten biggest clones make up 4.5%. Sequenced material: peripheral blood, taken 28 days after the second AZD1222 dose. Receptors were obtained from an adult who received the AZD1222 COVID-19 vaccine.

The chain links TRBV11-2 to TRBJ1-4, with 8 bases identical to TRBD1. The trim removed 1 base at V and 8 bases at J, leaving 15 bases unmatched. Looked up from germline, CDR1 is SGHAT and CDR2 is FQNNGV. CDR3 length equals 18 residues. CDR3 DNA sequence: TGTGCCAGCAGCTTAGGGGCACATACAGGGGGTCAAGGGGAAAAACTGTTTTTT. As protein: CASSLGAHTGGQGEKLFF. The complete variable domain, with remaining parts taken from reference TRBV11-2 and TRBJ1-4, reads EAGVAQSPRYKIIEKRQSVAFWCNPISGHATLYWYQQILGQGPKLLIQFQNNGVVDDSQLPKDRFSAERLKGVDSTLKIQPAKLEDSAVYLCASSLGAHTGGQGEKLFFGSGTQLSVL.

This chain joins TRBV15 and TRBJ2-7; D may correspond to TRBD1 or TRBD2 (6 bases each). The germline V gene has CDR1 LNHNV and CDR2 YYDKDF (reference sequence). V was trimmed by 3 bases and J by 4 bases, leaving 10 bases between them. The length of the CDR3 is 13 residues. The CDR3 sequence is CATSRTRGYEQYF. The CDR3 region has the DNA TGTGCCACCAGCAGGACTAGGGGGTACGAGCAGTACTTC.

The rearrangement uses TRBV29-1 and TRBJ2-5, with TRBD1 matching 9 bases. V shed 5 bases, J shed 5 bases, and the junction held 12 bases outside the gene matches. Per the germline V gene, CDR1 is SQVTM and CDR2 is ANQGSEA. This CDR3 spans 15 amino acids. The CDR3 nucleotides read TGCAGCGTTACAGACCCGGGACAGGGATTTGAGACCCAGTACTTC. As protein: CSVTDPGQGFETQYF. The whole variable domain, filled in from reference TRBV29-1 and TRBJ2-5, reads SAVISQKPSRDICQRGTSLTIQCQVDSQVTMMFWYRQQPGQSLTLIATANQGSEATYESGFVIDKFPISRPNLTFSTLTVSNMSPEDSSIYLCSVTDPGQGFETQYFGPGTRLLVL.

The rearrangement joins TRBV5-4 to TRBJ2-3; TRBD2 matches 9 bases. V was pared by 0 bases and J by 3 bases, with 2 bases of the junction left unmatched. The CDR3 contains 15 residues. Germline lookup yields CDR1 SGHNT and CDR2 YYREEE (reference sequence). The CDR3 bases are TGTGCCAGCAGCTTGGCCGGACTAGCGACAGATACGCAGTATTTT. Translation gives CASSLAGLATDTQYF.

V is TRBV7-3 and J is TRBJ2-3, with D perhaps matching TRBD1 (5 bases). CDR1 and CDR2 (germline): SGHTA, FQGTGA. The CDR3 consists of 13 residues. V lost 4 bases, J lost 4 bases, and 9 bases lay in between. The CDR3 region is CASSSQGADTQYF. The CDR3 bases are TGTGCCAGCAGCTCTCAAGGGGCAGATACGCAGTATTTT.

This clone was seen only once. The chain links TRBV27 to TRBJ2-3, with TRBD2 matching over 7 bases. Germline V gene sequence: CDR1 MNHEY, CDR2 SMNVEV (reference sequence). V dropped 7 bases and J dropped 4; count of bases not matched to a gene: 14. The CDR3 has 16 residues. CDR3 nucleotide sequence: TGTGCCAGCAATCCAACCTGGGGAGGGTCAGCAGATACGCAGTATTTT. It codes for CASNPTWGGSADTQYF.

The chain joins TRBV18 to TRBJ1-2; D might be TRBD1 (5 bases). This CDR3 has 14 amino acids. Germline V lookup: CDR1 KGHSH, CDR2 LQKENI. V lost 6 bases, J lost 2 bases, and 13 bases lay in between. Written as DNA, the CDR3 is TGTGCCAGCTCCCCCGGACACTTAAACTATGGCTACACCTTC. It is translated as CASSPGHLNYGYTF. Together with reference TRBV18 and TRBJ1-2, the CDR3 gives the full variable domain: NAGVMQNPRHLVRRRGQEARLRCSPMKGHSHVYWYRQLPEEGLKFMVYLQKENIIDESGMPKERFSAEFPKEGPSILRIQQVVRGDSAAYFCASSPGHLNYGYTFGSGTRLTVV.